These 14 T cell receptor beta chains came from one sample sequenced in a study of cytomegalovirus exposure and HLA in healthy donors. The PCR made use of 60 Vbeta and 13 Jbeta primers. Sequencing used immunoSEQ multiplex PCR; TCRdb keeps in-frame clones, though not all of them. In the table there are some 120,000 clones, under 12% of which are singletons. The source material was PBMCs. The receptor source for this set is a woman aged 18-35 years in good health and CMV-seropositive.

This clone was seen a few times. Written as DNA, the CDR3 is TGTGCCAGCACCGGGAAAAGGGTAAAGCCCCAGCATTTT. Translating gives CASTGKRVKPQHF. V gene TRBV5-8 combines with J gene TRBJ1-5, with no clear D. The germline V gene encodes CDR1 SGHTS and CDR2 YDEGEE. This CDR3 has 13 amino acids. Trimming removed 6 bases at V and 8 bases at J, with 15 bases between.

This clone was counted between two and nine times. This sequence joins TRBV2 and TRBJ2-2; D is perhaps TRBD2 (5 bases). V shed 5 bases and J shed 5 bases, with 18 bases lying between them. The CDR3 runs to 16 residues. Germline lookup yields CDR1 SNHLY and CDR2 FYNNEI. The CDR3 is CASSRSGRLATGELFF. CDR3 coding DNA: TGTGCCAGCAGTCGGTCGGGAAGGTTAGCTACCGGGGAGCTGTTTTTT.

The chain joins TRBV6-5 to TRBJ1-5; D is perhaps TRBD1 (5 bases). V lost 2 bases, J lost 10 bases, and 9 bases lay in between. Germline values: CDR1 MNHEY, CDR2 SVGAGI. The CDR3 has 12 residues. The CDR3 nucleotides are TGTGCCAGCAGTTACACGGGGGGACCCCAGCATTTT. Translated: CASSYTGGPQHF.

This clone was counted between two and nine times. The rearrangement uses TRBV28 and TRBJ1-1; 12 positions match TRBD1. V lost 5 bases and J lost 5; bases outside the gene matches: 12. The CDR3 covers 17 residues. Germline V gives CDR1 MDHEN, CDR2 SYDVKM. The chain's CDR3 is CASSTGWDRGLGTEAFF. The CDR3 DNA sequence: TGTGCCAGCAGTACCGGGTGGGACAGGGGGCTTGGTACTGAAGCTTTCTTT. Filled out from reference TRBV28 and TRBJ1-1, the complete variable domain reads DVKVTQSSRYLVKRTGEKVFLECVQDMDHENMFWYRQDPGLGLRLIYFSYDVKMKEKGDIPEGYSVSREKKERFSLILESASTNQTSMYLCASSTGWDRGLGTEAFFGQGTRLTVV.

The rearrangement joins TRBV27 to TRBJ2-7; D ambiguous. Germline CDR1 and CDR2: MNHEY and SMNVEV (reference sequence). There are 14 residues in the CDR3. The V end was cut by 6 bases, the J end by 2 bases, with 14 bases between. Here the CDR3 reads CASRESSRPYEQYF. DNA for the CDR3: TGTGCCAGCAGAGAGAGTAGCAGACCCTACGAGCAGTACTTC.

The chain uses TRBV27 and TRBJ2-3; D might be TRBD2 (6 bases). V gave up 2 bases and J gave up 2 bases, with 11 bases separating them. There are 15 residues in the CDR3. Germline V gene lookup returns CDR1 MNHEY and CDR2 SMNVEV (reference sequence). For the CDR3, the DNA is TGTGCCAGCAGTTTAAGGCGGGACTCCACAGATACGCAGTATTTT. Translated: CASSLRRDSTDTQYF.

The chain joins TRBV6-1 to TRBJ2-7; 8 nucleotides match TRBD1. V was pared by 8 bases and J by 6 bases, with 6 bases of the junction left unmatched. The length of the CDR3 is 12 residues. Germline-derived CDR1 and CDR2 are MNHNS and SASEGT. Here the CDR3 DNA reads TGTGCCAGCGCCAGGGGGCAGGGCGAGCAGTACTTC. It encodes CASARGQGEQYF.

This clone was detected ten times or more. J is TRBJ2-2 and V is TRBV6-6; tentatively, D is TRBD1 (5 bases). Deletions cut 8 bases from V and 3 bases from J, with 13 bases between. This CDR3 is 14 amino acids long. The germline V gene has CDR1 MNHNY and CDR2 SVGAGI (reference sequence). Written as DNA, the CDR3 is TGTGCCAGCCGGGTTCAGGGTGACACCGGGGAGCTGTTTTTT. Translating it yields CASRVQGDTGELFF.

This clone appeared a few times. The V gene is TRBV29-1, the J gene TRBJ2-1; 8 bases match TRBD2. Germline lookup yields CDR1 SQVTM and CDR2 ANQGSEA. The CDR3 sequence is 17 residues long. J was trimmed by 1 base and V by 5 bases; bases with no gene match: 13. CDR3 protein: CSVPGGGHLLSYNEQFF. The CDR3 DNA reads TGCAGCGTTCCCGGGGGGGGACACCTCCTATCCTACAATGAGCAGTTCTTC.

The CDR3 coding sequence is TGTGCCAGTAGTATAGGACAGGGACCAGCCTACGAGCAGTACTTC. Translation gives CASSIGQGPAYEQYF. V gene TRBV19 combines with J gene TRBJ2-7; 7 bases map to TRBD1. The germline CDR1 and CDR2 sequences are LNHDA and SQIVND (reference sequence). The CDR3 is 15 amino acids. V was clipped by 1 base and J by 2 bases; unmatched bases: 5. Complete variable domain (other parts from reference TRBV19 and TRBJ2-7): DGGITQSPKYLFRKEGQNVTLSCEQNLNHDAMYWYRQDPGQGLRLIYYSQIVNDFQKGDIAEGYSVSREKKESFPLTVTSAQKNPTAFYLCASSIGQGPAYEQYFGPGTRLTVT.

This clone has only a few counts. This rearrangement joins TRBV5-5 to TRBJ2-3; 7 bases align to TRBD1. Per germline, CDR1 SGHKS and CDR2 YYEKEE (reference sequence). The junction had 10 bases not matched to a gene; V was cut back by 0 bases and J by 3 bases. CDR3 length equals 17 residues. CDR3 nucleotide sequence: TGTGCCAGCAGCTTGGGGACAGGAGGTTTTATTACAGATACGCAGTATTTT. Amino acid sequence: CASSLGTGGFITDTQYF.

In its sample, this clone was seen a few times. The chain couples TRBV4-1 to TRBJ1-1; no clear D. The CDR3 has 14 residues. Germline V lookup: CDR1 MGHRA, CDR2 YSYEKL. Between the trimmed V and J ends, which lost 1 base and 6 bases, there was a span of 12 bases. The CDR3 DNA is TGCGCCAGCAGCCAAGTAGGTCTGGGCGCTGAAGCTTTCTTT. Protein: CASSQVGLGAEAFF.

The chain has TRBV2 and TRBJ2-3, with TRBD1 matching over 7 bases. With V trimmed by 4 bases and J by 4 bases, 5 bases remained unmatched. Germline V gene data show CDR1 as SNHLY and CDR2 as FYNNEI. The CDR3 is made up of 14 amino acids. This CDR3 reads CASSGQGSPDTQYF. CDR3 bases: TGTGCCAGCAGTGGACAGGGAAGCCCAGATACGCAGTATTTT.

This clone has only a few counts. As DNA, the CDR3 is TGTGCCAGCAGTTACACAGACAGGGGCAACTATGGCTACACCTTC. Translating it yields CASSYTDRGNYGYTF. The V and J genes are TRBV6-5 and TRBJ1-2; 8 bases match TRBD1. CDR3 length: 15 amino acids. Trimming took 2 bases from V and 2 from J; bases not matched to a gene: 4. The germline V gene encodes CDR1 MNHEY and CDR2 SVGAGI.